A selection of T cell receptor beta chains follows, all from one sample in a study of blood T cell repertoires in COVID-19. Using immunoSEQ multiplex PCR, the repertoire was profiled, and TCRdb retains in-frame clones only, with some absent. Of approximately 400,000 clones detected, more than 75% appear once; the ten largest clones hold 1.2%. Sequencing was done on a sample of PBMCs or T cells enriched from blood (not recorded which). These receptors were obtained from a woman under 30 who had recovered from COVID-19. CDR3s leave out the opening cysteine and the closing phenylalanine or tryptophan. Size values are once, few and many counts, or a class for expanded clones, and some rows have none.

V	size	J	CDR3
TRBV7-9	NA	TRBJ2-7	ASSLYGGGSYEQY
TRBV11-3	NA	TRBJ2-7	ASSLAGDGSYEQY
TRBV10-1	NA	TRBJ1-4	ARRGQGVREKLF
TRBV7-3	once	TRBJ2-1	ASSLNGNEQF
TRBV27	NA	TRBJ2-7	ASSLIGTYEQY
TRBV6-5	NA	TRBJ1-1	ASSRTVGTEAF
TRBV2	NA	TRBJ2-5	ASSGVGSRGETQY
TRBV4-1	NA	TRBJ2-5	ASSQVQRGGRETQY
TRBV29-1	NA	TRBJ1-1	SVQGRLSTEAF
TRBV30	NA	TRBJ1-3	AWSVQGRNTIY
TRBV10-3	few	TRBJ2-2	AISKGSAGSGELF
TRBV5-1	NA	TRBJ1-1	ASSSRTGGTEAF
TRBV18	NA	TRBJ2-7	ASSPPEGLASTY
TRBV7-6	NA	TRBJ1-1	ASSLRGTGSTEAF
TRBV6-5	NA	TRBJ1-2	ASSYYTRDSRYGYT
TRBV5-1	NA	TRBJ2-5	ASSLSGFQETQY
TRBV10-3	NA	TRBJ2-7	AISRDREFGEQY
TRBV5-6	NA	TRBJ1-2	ASMGQGNYGYT
TRBV5-4	NA	TRBJ1-2	ASSLAGTGGKGYT
TRBV5-8	few	TRBJ1-5	ASSLGQGPNQPQH
TRBV5-1	NA	TRBJ1-1	ASSSPRGQGTNTEAF
TRBV6-6	NA	TRBJ1-3	ASSYSGVDSGNTIY
TRBV23-1	NA	TRBJ1-3	ARDSREASGNTIY
TRBV30	NA	TRBJ1-2	AWSVTLVSTGGGYT
TRBV10-3	NA	TRBJ1-2	AISEIDAGPPYGYT
TRBV9	NA	TRBJ1-3	ASRGKGDSGNTIY